This T cell receptor (beta chain) stems from a study of regulatory T cells in long-lasting Graves disease. Many counts were recorded for this clonotype. Construction of TCR beta libraries relied on iRepertoire HTBI primers and on Arm-PCR targeting CDR3 regions. TCRdb re-called the multiplex PCR reads through MiXCR, storing one row per CDR3 protein. The profile shows under 300,000 distinct CDR3 sequences, 20% to 25% of them singletons. The sample's time point: newly diagnosed GD, antithyroid drugs for less than 3 months. After RNA was extracted from PBMCs, the TCR library was made from it. The sample in question was peripheral blood mononuclear cells (PBMCs), obtained at new diagnosis, from a patient treated with antithyroid drugs. The clonotype was recovered from a female donor with Graves disease.

The CDR3 is CASSQDHLRDEQYF. CDR3 bases: TGCGCCAGCAGCCAAGACCACCTGAGGGACGAGCAGTACTTC. This chain connects TRBV4-3 to TRBJ2-7, with D maybe TRBD2 (5 bases). There are 14 residues in the CDR3. CDR1 is LGHNA, CDR2 YSLEER, per germline. The ends were cut back, 0 bases at V and 5 bases at J, with 11 bases in the middle.